This note documents a single TCR beta chain sequence. V was pared by 3 bases and J by 11 bases, with 16 bases between. CDR1 and CDR2 from the germline V gene are SGHTA and FQGTGA. This CDR3 region has 13 residues. Per the original data handling: Amplification of reference gene primers provided the estimated nucleated cell counts. The method was immunoSEQ multiplex PCR; TCRdb's version includes in-frame clones alone and lacks a portion of them. From that table come the V and J calls and clone size; the DNA was used to work out D and trimming. The data show roughly 500,000 clones, roughly 88% seen once. The data belong to a study of blood T cell repertoires in COVID-19. Turning to the study itself: Samples representing acute and convalescent COVID-19 were sourced from the United States, Italy and Spain. In each case, the material was cDNA or gDNA derived from T cells, B-cell-depleted T cells, or PBMCs.

This receptor was identified in a human donor in a cohort sampled during active COVID-19. The chain has TRBV7-3 and TRBJ1-2; D remains unclear. Input material: peripheral blood. The CDR3 reads CASSFGSGLKYTF. The CDR3 DNA reads as TGTGCCAGCAGCTTCGGGTCAGGACTAAAGTACACCTTC.